This T cell receptor (beta chain) came from a study of blood T cell repertoires in COVID-19. Study-wide context: Samples came from the United States, Italy and Spain, spanning acute and convalescent COVID-19.

Original processing methods: Amplification with reference gene primers provided the estimates of nucleated cell counts. The data were produced by immunoSEQ multiplex PCR, yet TCRdb's version contains in-frame clones alone and is incomplete. V, J and clone size are taken as reported in that table, and D and trimming were inferred from the DNA itself. Altogether fewer than 90,000 clones are present, 80% to 90% being singletons, with the ten largest covering 1.5% to 2.5%. J gave up 7 bases and V 4 bases, and 12 bases lay outside the gene matches. The CDR3 is 16 residues long. Germline V gene lookup returns CDR1 SGHAT and CDR2 FQDESV (reference sequence).

The clonotype was recovered from a woman of 80 years or more with active or convalescent COVID-19. This sequence joins TRBV11-1 and TRBJ2-1; TRBD2 aligns across 8 bases. Sequencing was done on a sample of peripheral blood. The DNA for the CDR3 is TGTGCCAGCAGCTCGCGGGTACTAGCGGCACAGAATGAGCAGTTCTTC. Protein sequence: CASSSRVLAAQNEQFF.